A single sample is the source of the 32 T cell receptor beta chains below, sequenced in a study of T-cell reconstitution after alpha-beta-depleted transplantation in children. The TCRbeta library was prepared with unique molecular identifiers. TCRdb analysed the PCR reads with MiXCR anew, one entry per CDR3 protein. The repertoire holds about a million distinct CDR3 sequences, roughly 31% seen once, with over 25% in the top ten. Source: PBMCs, mostly from graft donor cells, taken 360 days after TCRalphabeta/CD19-depleted stem cell transplant. These receptors were collected from a boy younger than two who had a stem cell transplant for SCID, so the T cells may come from the graft donor.

This clonotype was detected a few times. One end of the junction fails to match germline, which may point to a read error. The chain uses TRBV18 and TRBJ1-4; tentatively, D is TRBD1 (5 bases). This CDR3 has 17 residues. Looked up from germline, CDR1 is KGHSH and CDR2 is LQKENI. Written as DNA, the CDR3 is TGTGCCAGCCCACCACTTTTCATGTCAGGGAAAGCTGAAAAACTGTTTTTT. It codes for CASPPLFMSGKAEKLFF.

A single count supports this clonotype. The chain carries TRBV18 and TRBJ2-5, with 8 positions matching TRBD2. J lost 4 bases, V lost 0 bases, and 7 bases had no gene match. Germline assignment: CDR1 KGHSH and CDR2 LQKENI. The CDR3 covers 16 residues. The CDR3 DNA is TGTGCCAGCTCACCACCCGAAGGACTAGCTGGAGAGACCCAGTACTTC. This codes for CASSPPEGLAGETQYF. Full variable domain (rest looked up from reference TRBV18 and TRBJ2-5): NAGVMQNPRHLVRRRGQEARLRCSPMKGHSHVYWYRQLPEEGLKFMVYLQKENIIDESGMPKERFSAEFPKEGPSILRIQQVVRGDSAAYFCASSPPEGLAGETQYFGPGTRLLVL.

The CDR3 DNA is TGCAGTGCTCTTACGGTGCCCCAAGAGACCCAGTACTTC. Protein: CSALTVPQETQYF. V and J are TRBV20-1 and TRBJ2-5; no clear D gene. Germline CDR1 reads DFQATT; CDR2 reads SNEGSKA (reference sequence). Trimming stripped 5 bases from V and 1 base from J, with 11 bases between. The CDR3 is 13 residues long.

This clonotype has only a few counts. This CDR3 is missing its conserved last phenylalanine or tryptophan, likely due to a read error. The gene calls are TRBV18 and TRBJ1-1, with D tentatively TRBD1 (5 bases). Germline values: CDR1 KGHSH, CDR2 LQKENI. V lost 0 bases and J lost 7, with 6 bases in between. The CDR3 is 12 amino acids. The CDR3 sequence: CASSPPQGEAFL. CDR3 DNA sequence: TGTGCCAGCTCACCACCCCAGGGTGAAGCTTTCCTT.

This clonotype has just a few counts. The gene calls are TRBV20-1 and TRBJ2-2, with D possibly matching TRBD2 (5 bases). V dropped 0 bases and J dropped 7 bases, with 12 bases sitting between them. CDR3 length: 14 residues. Germline CDR1 is DFQATT and CDR2 is SNEGSKA (reference sequence). CDR3 DNA: TGCAGTGCTAGAGACCGGGTGGGGAGCGGGGAGCTGTTTTTT. Residues: CSARDRVGSGELFF.

This clonotype was seen a few times. The V and J genes are TRBV6-1 and TRBJ1-6, with D possibly matching TRBD1 (6 bases). Germline V gene sequence: CDR1 MNHNS, CDR2 SASEGT. CDR3 length equals 15 residues. The germline V and J ends were trimmed by 2 bases and 7 bases, with 12 bases remaining between them. The CDR3 DNA follows: TGTGCCAGCAGTGAACCGCAGGGGACGAATTCACCCCTCCACTTT. It codes for CASSEPQGTNSPLHF.

The chain is built from TRBV7-8 and TRBJ2-6, with 8 bases fitting TRBD1. V dropped 1 base and J dropped 3; count of bases not matched to a gene: 8. There are 18 residues in the CDR3. In germline, CDR1 is SGHVS, CDR2 FQNEAQ. CDR3 coding DNA: TGTGCCAGCAGCTTAGAGGACAGGGCCTTTTATGGGGCCAACGTCCTGACTTTC. This translates into CASSLEDRAFYGANVLTF.

A few counts support this clonotype. The J gene is TRBJ2-7, the V gene TRBV21-1; the table gives TRBD1 as D, unverified against the DNA. TRBV21-1 is a listed pseudogene. CDR3 length equals 13 residues. In DNA, the CDR3 is TGTGCCAGCAAGCCCTTTGACAGGCACGAGCAGTACTTC. It encodes CASKPFDRHEQYF.

CDR3 residues: CATSRDPPPVNTEAFF. Here the CDR3 DNA reads TGTGCCACCAGCAGAGATCCCCCTCCGGTGAACACTGAAGCTTTCTTT. The chain carries TRBV15 and TRBJ1-1; no firm D call. Germline assignment: CDR1 LNHNV and CDR2 YYDKDF (reference sequence). V was shortened by 0 bases and J by 0 bases, with 11 bases between the two germline ends. The CDR3 has 16 residues.

This clonotype was observed a single time. The chain uses TRBV6-1 and TRBJ1-2; D gene unclear. This CDR3 region has 15 residues. Trimming stripped 7 bases from V and 5 bases from J, with 20 bases between. Germline CDR1 MNHNS, CDR2 SASEGT. CDR3 protein: CASTPVPAGRYGYTF. Written as DNA, the CDR3 is TGTGCCAGCACCCCCGTCCCGGCAGGCCGTTATGGCTACACCTTC.

This sequence joins TRBV4-2 and TRBJ2-1; 12 positions agree with TRBD2. This CDR3 is 16 amino acids long. The germline V gene has CDR1 LGHNA and CDR2 YNFKEQ. V gave up 3 bases and J gave up 8 bases; unmatched junction bases: 8. The chain's CDR3 is CASSQETSGGWDEQFF. DNA of the CDR3: TGTGCCAGCAGCCAGGAAACTAGCGGGGGGTGGGATGAGCAGTTCTTC.

The V and J genes are TRBV6-5 and TRBJ1-3; D is unclear. The V end lost 0 bases, the J end lost 3 bases, and 6 bases lay between the germline ends. CDR3 length: 14 amino acids. Germline loops: CDR1 MNHEY, CDR2 SVGAGI. CDR3 in DNA: TGTGCCAGCAGTTACTCGAGGGATGGAAACACCATATATTTT. This encodes CASSYSRDGNTIYF.

The rearrangement joins TRBV9 to TRBJ2-2, with a weak D call TRBD1 (6 bases). This CDR3 is 14 amino acids long. Between the trimmed V and J ends, which lost 3 bases and 6 bases, there was a span of 12 bases. Germline loops: CDR1 SGDLS, CDR2 YYNGEE. CDR3 amino acids: CASSAGVASGELFF. CDR3 bases: TGTGCCAGCAGCGCAGGGGTTGCGTCCGGGGAGCTGTTTTTT.

This chain joins TRBV6-2 or TRBV6-3 and TRBJ2-7, with D possibly TRBD1 on 6 matching bases. The V end was cut by 9 bases, the J end by 1 base, with 13 bases between. Germline lookup yields CDR1 MNHEY and CDR2 SVGEGT. The CDR3 runs to 13 residues. The CDR3 region is CARLGTYSYEQYF. Written as DNA, the CDR3 is TGTGCCAGACTGGGGACATATTCCTACGAGCAGTACTTC.

The gene calls are TRBV12-3 or TRBV12-4 and TRBJ2-5, with 10 bases aligning to TRBD2. V lost 0 bases, J lost 7 bases, and 8 bases stayed unmatched. The CDR3 spans 16 residues. CDR3 region: CASSLASSGGRGTQYF. The CDR3 DNA is TGTGCCAGCAGTTTAGCCTCTAGCGGGGGCCGAGGGACCCAGTACTTC.

The chain uses TRBV7-6 and TRBJ2-2; D is uncertain. Trimming removed 5 bases from V and 3 bases from J, with 16 bases in between. Germline V gene data show CDR1 as SGHVS and CDR2 as FNYEAQ. There are 16 residues in the CDR3. The CDR3 here is CASSHGRRLDTGELFF. Here the CDR3 DNA reads TGTGCCAGCAGCCATGGGCGGCGGTTGGACACCGGGGAGCTGTTTTTT.

The chain combines TRBV29-1 with TRBJ1-1; D remains unclear. Trimming took 6 bases from V and 3 from J, leaving 14 bases between them. Germline V gene lookup returns CDR1 SQVTM and CDR2 ANQGSEA. The CDR3 extends over 13 amino acids. The CDR3 here is CSVRPGSYTEAFF. The CDR3 DNA sequence: TGCAGCGTCAGACCAGGAAGCTACACTGAAGCTTTCTTT. The full variable domain, in which reference TRBV29-1 and TRBJ1-1 provide the parts outside the CDR3, is SAVISQKPSRDICQRGTSLTIQCQVDSQVTMMFWYRQQPGQSLTLIATANQGSEATYESGFVIDKFPISRPNLTFSTLTVSNMSPEDSSIYLCSVRPGSYTEAFFGQGTRLTVV.

The table lists this clonotype with a few counts. This chain connects TRBV5-1 to TRBJ1-1; unclear D gene. Germline V gene sequence: CDR1 SGHRS, CDR2 YFSETQ. CDR3 length: 14 amino acids. V lost 4 bases and J 6 bases, leaving 16 bases between the germline ends. In DNA form, the CDR3 reads TGCGCCAGCAGCCTCACCCCAACCTCCCCTGAAGCTTTCTTT. It translates to CASSLTPTSPEAFF.

This clonotype was seen a handful of times. The chain employs TRBV7-2 and TRBJ2-3; the D gene is possibly TRBD2 (7 bases). The V gene's germline CDR1 is SGHTA and CDR2 FQGNSA. V was shortened by 1 base and J by 5 bases, with 19 bases between the two germline ends. This CDR3 has 17 residues. The CDR3 sequence: CASSLGTPTGRGDTQYF. The CDR3 DNA is TGTGCCAGCAGCTTAGGGACCCCAACAGGGAGGGGAGATACGCAGTATTTT.

The CDR3 here is CASSPTGTISPLHF. CDR3 nucleotides: TGTGCCAGCAGCCCGACAGGGACGATTTCACCCCTCCACTTT. The chain combines TRBV6-1 with TRBJ1-6; TRBD1 matches 7 bases. The CDR3 consists of 14 residues. Germline lookup yields CDR1 MNHNS and CDR2 SASEGT. Trimming removed 6 bases from V and 9 bases from J; junction bases left unmatched: 8.

This clonotype was counted once. This rearrangement joins TRBV6-1 to TRBJ2-1, with D unclear. Trimming removed 3 bases from V and 9 bases from J, with 6 bases in between. This CDR3 contains 11 residues. Looked up from germline, CDR1 is MNHNS and CDR2 is SASEGT. The chain's CDR3 is CASSDWSEQFF. CDR3 nucleotides: TGTGCCAGCAGTGACTGGAGTGAGCAGTTCTTC.

This clonotype was counted at least ten times. This chain connects TRBV12-3 or TRBV12-4 to TRBJ2-5; perhaps TRBD1 as D (6 bases). V lost 5 bases and J 5 bases, leaving 18 bases between the germline ends. The CDR3 length is 15 residues. DNA of the CDR3: TGTGCCAGCAGTCTTCTGGGCATGGGGGCGGAGACCCAGTACTTC. Translation gives CASSLLGMGAETQYF.

In its sample, this clonotype was seen a few times. The gene calls are TRBV12-3 or TRBV12-4 and TRBJ2-1; 10 nucleotides align to TRBD2. The CDR3 consists of 15 residues. The V and J ends lost 6 bases and 8 bases, in that order; junction bases with no gene match: 10. CDR3 bases: TGTGCCAGCAGGGTTAGCGGGGGGAGGTTTCATGAGCAGTTCTTC. Protein sequence: CASRVSGGRFHEQFF.

The CDR3 reads CASSSNYLGGLGTQYF. The CDR3 coding sequence is TGTGCCAGCAGCTCCAACTACTTGGGGGGATTGGGCACGCAGTATTTT. The rearrangement joins TRBV7-2 to TRBJ2-3; tentative D call: TRBD2 (6 bases). Trimming left V 4 bases short and J 9 bases short, with 23 bases between. The CDR3 has 16 amino acids. CDR1 and CDR2 (germline): SGHTA, FQGNSA.

This clonotype showed up just once. CDR3 nucleotides: TGTGCCAGCAGCTTGGGACGGCATAAAGAGACCCAGTACTTC. Residues: CASSLGRHKETQYF. The rearrangement joins TRBV5-6 to TRBJ2-5; no definite D call. V dropped 0 bases and J dropped 3 bases, with 9 bases sitting between them. The CDR3 is 14 amino acids. Germline V gene sequence: CDR1 SGHDT, CDR2 YYEEEE.

This chain connects TRBV20-1 to TRBJ2-7; D remains ambiguous. The CDR3 spans 14 residues. Per germline, CDR1 DFQATT and CDR2 SNEGSKA (reference sequence). With 6 bases removed from V and 1 base from J, the gap between germline ends came to 16 bases. This CDR3 is CSATRLALSYEQYF. The DNA of the CDR3 is TGCAGTGCCACGCGACTCGCCTTATCCTACGAGCAGTACTTC.

This clonotype appeared a few times. The V gene is TRBV2, the J gene TRBJ1-5; possibly TRBD1 for D (6 bases). Germline assignment: CDR1 SNHLY and CDR2 FYNNEI. Trimming stripped 6 bases from V and 1 base from J, with 16 bases between. This CDR3 contains 16 residues. The CDR3 protein is CASSKPNRVSNQPQHF. In nucleotides, the CDR3 is TGTGCCAGCAGCAAACCTAACAGGGTGAGCAATCAGCCCCAGCATTTT.

This clonotype has a count of ten or more. The CDR3 bases are TGTGCCAGCAGCTTCAGGGGGGATACGCAGTATTTT. Translation gives CASSFRGDTQYF. This sequence joins TRBV12-3 or TRBV12-4 and TRBJ2-3; 7 bases fit TRBD1. CDR3 length: 12 residues. With 6 bases clipped from V and 6 bases from J, the junction kept 3 bases outside the gene matches.

This clonotype was detected ten times or more. The chain carries TRBV28 and TRBJ2-3, with a weak D call TRBD2 (6 bases). V was pared by 2 bases and J by 4 bases, with 13 bases between. This CDR3 is built from 15 residues. Germline values: CDR1 MDHEN, CDR2 SYDVKM. The CDR3 DNA reads TGTGCCAGCAGTTTAGGGGGGAGGTGGGCAGATACGCAGTATTTT. Protein product: CASSLGGRWADTQYF.

V and J are TRBV21-1 and TRBJ1-2. TRBV21-1 is an annotated pseudogene. The CDR3 is 15 residues long. The CDR3 sequence: CASSQGPPSPHGYTF. CDR3 DNA sequence: TGTGCCAGCAGCCAAGGACCACCAAGTCCCCATGGCTACACCTTC.

This clonotype came up a few times. The chain joins TRBV2 to TRBJ2-5; a weak D match, TRBD2 (7 bases). Germline V gene data show CDR1 as SNHLY and CDR2 as FYNNEI. V lost 6 bases and J lost 4, with 12 bases in between. The CDR3 has 13 amino acids. In DNA, the CDR3 is TGTGCCAGCAGCGGAAGGGGGGGAGAGACCCAGTACTTC. Its protein product is CASSGRGGETQYF.

V is TRBV27 and J is TRBJ1-6, with D uncertain. The CDR3 covers 13 residues. Trimming took 10 bases from V and 10 from J, leaving 17 bases between them. Per germline, CDR1 MNHEY and CDR2 SMNVEV (reference sequence). The CDR3 coding sequence is TGTGCCACAAGAGGGTACCCGGGGTCACCCCTCCACTTT. This translates into CATRGYPGSPLHF.